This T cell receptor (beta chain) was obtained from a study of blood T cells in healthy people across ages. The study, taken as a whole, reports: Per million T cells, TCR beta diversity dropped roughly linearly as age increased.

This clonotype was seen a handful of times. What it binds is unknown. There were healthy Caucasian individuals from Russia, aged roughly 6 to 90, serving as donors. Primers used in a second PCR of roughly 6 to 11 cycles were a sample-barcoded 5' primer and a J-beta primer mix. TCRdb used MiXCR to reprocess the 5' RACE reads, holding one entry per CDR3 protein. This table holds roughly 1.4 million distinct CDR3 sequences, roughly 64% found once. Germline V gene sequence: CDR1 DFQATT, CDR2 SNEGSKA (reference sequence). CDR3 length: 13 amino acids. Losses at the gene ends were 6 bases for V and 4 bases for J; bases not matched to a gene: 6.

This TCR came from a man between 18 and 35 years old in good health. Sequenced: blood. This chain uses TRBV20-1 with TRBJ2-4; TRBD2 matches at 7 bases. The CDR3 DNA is TGCAGTGCCGGGGGGTCTAATAAAAACATTCAGTACTTC. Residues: CSAGGSNKNIQYF.